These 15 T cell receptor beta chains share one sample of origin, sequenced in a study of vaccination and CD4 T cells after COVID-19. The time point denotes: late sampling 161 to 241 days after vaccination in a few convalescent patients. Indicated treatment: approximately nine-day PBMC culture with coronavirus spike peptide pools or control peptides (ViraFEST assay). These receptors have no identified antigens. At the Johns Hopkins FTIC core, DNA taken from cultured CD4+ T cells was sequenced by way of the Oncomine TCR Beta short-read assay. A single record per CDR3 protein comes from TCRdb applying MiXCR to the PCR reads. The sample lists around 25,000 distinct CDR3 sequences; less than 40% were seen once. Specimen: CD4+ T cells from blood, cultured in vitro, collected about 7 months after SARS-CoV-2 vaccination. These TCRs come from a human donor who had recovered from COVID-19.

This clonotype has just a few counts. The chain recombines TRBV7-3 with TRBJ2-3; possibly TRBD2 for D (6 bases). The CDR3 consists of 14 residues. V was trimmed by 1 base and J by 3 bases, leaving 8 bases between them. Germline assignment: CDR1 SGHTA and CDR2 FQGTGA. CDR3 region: CASSLSGTTDTQYF. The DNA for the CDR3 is TGTGCCAGCAGCTTAAGCGGGACTACAGATACGCAGTATTTT.

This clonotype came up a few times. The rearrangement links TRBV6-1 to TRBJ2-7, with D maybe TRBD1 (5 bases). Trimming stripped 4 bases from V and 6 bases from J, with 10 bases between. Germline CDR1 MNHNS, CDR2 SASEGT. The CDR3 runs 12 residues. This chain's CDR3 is CASSGGWGEQYF. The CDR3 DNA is TGTGCCAGCAGTGGGGGCTGGGGCGAGCAGTACTTC.

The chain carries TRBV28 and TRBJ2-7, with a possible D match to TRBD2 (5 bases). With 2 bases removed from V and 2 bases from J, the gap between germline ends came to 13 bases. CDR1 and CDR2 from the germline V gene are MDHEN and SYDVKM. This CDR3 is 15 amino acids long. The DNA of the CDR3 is TGTGCCAGCAGTTTAGTGGGCGGGCGCACCTACGAGCAGTACTTC. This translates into CASSLVGGRTYEQYF. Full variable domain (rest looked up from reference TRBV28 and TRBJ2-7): DVKVTQSSRYLVKRTGEKVFLECVQDMDHENMFWYRQDPGLGLRLIYFSYDVKMKEKGDIPEGYSVSREKKERFSLILESASTNQTSMYLCASSLVGGRTYEQYFGPGTRLTVT.

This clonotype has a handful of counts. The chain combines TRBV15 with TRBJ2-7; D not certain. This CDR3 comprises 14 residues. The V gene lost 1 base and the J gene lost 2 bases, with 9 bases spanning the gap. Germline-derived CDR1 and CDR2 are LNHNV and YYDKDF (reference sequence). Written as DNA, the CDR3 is TGTGCCACCAGCAGAGTCCCGGGCCCCTACGAGCAGTACTTC. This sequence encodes CATSRVPGPYEQYF.

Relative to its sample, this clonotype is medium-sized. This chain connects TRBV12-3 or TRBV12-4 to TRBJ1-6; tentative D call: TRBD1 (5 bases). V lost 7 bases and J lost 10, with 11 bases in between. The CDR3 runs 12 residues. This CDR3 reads CASTRGNSPLHF. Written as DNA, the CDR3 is TGTGCCAGCACCCGGGGGAACTCACCCCTCCACTTT.

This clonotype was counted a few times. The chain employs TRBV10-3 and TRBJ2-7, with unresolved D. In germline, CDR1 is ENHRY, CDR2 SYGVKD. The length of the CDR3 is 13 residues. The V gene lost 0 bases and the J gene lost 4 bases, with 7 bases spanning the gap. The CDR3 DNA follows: TGTGCCATCAGTGAGTCCTTGGGGTACGAGCAGTACTTC. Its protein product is CAISESLGYEQYF.

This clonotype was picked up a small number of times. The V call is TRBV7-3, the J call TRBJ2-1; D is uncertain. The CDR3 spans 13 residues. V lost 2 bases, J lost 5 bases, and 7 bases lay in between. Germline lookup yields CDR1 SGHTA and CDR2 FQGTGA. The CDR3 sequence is CASSLGEHNEQFF. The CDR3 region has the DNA TGTGCCAGCAGCTTAGGGGAACACAATGAGCAGTTCTTC.

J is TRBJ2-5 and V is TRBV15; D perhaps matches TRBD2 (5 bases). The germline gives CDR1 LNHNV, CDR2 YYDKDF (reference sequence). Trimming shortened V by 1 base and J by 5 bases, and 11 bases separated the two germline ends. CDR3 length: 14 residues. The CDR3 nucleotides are TGTGCCACCAGCAGAGGGGTAACGGGGGAGACCCAGTACTTC. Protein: CATSRGVTGETQYF.

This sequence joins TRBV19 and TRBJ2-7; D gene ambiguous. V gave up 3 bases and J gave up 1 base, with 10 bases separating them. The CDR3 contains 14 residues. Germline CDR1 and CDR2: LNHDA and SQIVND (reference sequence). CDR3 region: CASSISGSSYEQYF. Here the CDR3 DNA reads TGTGCCAGTAGTATCTCCGGCAGTTCCTACGAGCAGTACTTC. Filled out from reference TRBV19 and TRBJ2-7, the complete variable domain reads DGGITQSPKYLFRKEGQNVTLSCEQNLNHDAMYWYRQDPGQGLRLIYYSQIVNDFQKGDIAEGYSVSREKKESFPLTVTSAQKNPTAFYLCASSISGSSYEQYFGPGTRLTVT.

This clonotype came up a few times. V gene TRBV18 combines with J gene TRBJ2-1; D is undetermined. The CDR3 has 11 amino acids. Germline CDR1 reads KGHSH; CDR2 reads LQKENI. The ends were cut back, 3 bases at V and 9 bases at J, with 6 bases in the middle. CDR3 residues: CASSPSGEQFF. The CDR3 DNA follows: TGTGCCAGCTCACCGTCGGGTGAGCAGTTCTTC.

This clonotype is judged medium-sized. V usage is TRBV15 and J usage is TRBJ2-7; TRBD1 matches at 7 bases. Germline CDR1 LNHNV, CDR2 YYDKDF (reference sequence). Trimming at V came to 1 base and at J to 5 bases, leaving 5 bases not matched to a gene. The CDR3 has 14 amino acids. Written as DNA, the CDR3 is TGTGCCACCAGCAGAGGTGAGGGGGCTAACGAGCAGTACTTC. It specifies CATSRGEGANEQYF.

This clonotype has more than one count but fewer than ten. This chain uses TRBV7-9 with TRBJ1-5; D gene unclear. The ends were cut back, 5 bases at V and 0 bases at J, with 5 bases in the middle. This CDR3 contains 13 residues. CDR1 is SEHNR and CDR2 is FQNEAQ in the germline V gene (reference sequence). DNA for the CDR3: TGTGCCAGCAGCCCCAATAGCAATCAGCCCCAGCATTTT. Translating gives CASSPNSNQPQHF.

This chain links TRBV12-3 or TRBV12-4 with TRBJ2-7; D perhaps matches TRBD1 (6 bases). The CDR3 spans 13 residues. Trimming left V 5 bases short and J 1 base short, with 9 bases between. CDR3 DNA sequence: TGTGCCAGCAGTCCCACAGGGTCCTACGAGCAGTACTTC. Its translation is CASSPTGSYEQYF.

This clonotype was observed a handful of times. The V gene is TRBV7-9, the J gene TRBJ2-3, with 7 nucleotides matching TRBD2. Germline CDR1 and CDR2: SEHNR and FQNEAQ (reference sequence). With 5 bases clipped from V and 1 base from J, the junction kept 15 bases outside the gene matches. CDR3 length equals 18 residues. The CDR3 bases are TGTGCCAGCAGCCAGAGTCCCGGGGGAGGGAGGGGCACAGATACGCAGTATTTT. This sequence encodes CASSQSPGGGRGTDTQYF. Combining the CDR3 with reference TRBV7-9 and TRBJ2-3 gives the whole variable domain DTGVSQNPRHKITKRGQNVTFRCDPISEHNRLYWYRQTLGQGPEFLTYFQNEAQLEKSRLLSDRFSAERPKGSFSTLEIQRTEQGDSAMYLCASSQSPGGGRGTDTQYFGPGTRLTVL.

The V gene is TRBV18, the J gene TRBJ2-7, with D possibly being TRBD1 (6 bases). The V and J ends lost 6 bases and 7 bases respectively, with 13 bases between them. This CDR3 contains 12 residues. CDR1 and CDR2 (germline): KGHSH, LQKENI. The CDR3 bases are TGTGCCAGCTCTCTACAGGGTAAGGAGCAGTACTTC. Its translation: CASSLQGKEQYF.